This TCR beta chain was observed in a study of neurological immune-mediated disorders. The study, taken as a whole, reports: TCR-beta repertoires seemed private in all groups, with no expanded CDR3 amino acid sequences shared. Multiple sclerosis, the disease with the least TCR clonal expansion, fell below healthy controls, whereas HTLV-1-associated myelopathy showed the most.

One entry per CDR3 protein, called by TCRdb with MiXCR from the 5' RACE reads. The table lists roughly 74,000 distinct CDR3 sequences, approximately 5.2% of them singletons. Many counts were recorded for this clonotype. Its antigen remains unknown. Looked up from germline, CDR1 is SGHKS and CDR2 is YYEKEE (reference sequence). V dropped 3 bases and J dropped 12; count of bases not matched to a gene: 16. The CDR3 is made up of 16 amino acids. The material sequenced was PBMCs. The receptor was derived from a man aged 18 to 30 with multiple sclerosis. This chain uses TRBV5-5 with TRBJ2-1; 9 bases match TRBD2. CDR3: CASSWDSGGPRGGQFF. The CDR3 nucleotides are TGTGCCAGCAGCTGGGATAGCGGGGGACCCAGGGGGGGGCAGTTCTTC.